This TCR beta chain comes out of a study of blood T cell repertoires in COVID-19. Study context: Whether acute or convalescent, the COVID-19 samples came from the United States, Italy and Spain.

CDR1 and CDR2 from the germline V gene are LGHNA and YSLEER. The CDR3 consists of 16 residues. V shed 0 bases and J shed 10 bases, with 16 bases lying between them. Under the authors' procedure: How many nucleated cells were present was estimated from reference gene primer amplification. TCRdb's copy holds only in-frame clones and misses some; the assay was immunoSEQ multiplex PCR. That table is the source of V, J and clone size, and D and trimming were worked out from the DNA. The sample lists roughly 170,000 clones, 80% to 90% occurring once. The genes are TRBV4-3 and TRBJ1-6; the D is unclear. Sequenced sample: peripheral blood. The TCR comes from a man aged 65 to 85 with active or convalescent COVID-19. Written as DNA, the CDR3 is TGCGCCAGCAGCCAAGACCTCAGCGGCGGGTACTCACCCCTCCACTTT. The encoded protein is CASSQDLSGGYSPLHF.